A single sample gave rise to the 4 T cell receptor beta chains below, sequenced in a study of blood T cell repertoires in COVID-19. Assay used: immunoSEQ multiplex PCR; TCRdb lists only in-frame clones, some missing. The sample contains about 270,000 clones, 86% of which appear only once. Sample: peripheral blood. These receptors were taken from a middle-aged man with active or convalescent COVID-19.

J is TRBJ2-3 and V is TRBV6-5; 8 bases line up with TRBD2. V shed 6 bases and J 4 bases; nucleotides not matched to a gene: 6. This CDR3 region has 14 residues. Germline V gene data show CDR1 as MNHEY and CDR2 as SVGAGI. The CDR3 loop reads CASRDGLAADTQYF. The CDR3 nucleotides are TGTGCCAGCAGGGACGGACTAGCAGCAGATACGCAGTATTTT.

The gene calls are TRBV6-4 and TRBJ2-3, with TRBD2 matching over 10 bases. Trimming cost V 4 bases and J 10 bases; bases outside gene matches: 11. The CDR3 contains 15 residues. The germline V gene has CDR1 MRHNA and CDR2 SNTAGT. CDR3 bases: TGTGCCAGCAGTGCCAAGCGGGAGGGCCTTTATTCGCAGTATTTT. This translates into CASSAKREGLYSQYF.

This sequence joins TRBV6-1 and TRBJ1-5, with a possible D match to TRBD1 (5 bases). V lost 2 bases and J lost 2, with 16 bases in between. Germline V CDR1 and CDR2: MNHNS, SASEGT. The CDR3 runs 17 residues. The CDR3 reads CASSEYPGQGGNQPQHF. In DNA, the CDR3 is TGTGCCAGCAGTGAATACCCCGGGCAGGGCGGCAATCAGCCCCAGCATTTT.

The CDR3 spells CASSVDTYNEQFF. The CDR3 DNA reads as TGTGCCAGCAGCGTAGATACCTACAATGAGCAGTTCTTC. The gene calls are TRBV9 and TRBJ2-1; unclear D gene. The CDR3 sequence is 13 residues long. The germline V and J ends were trimmed by 0 bases and 2 bases, with 3 bases remaining between them. The germline V gene has CDR1 SGDLS and CDR2 YYNGEE.